These 11 T cell receptor beta chains were all obtained from the same sample, sequenced in a study of blood T cell repertoires in COVID-19. Using immunoSEQ multiplex PCR, the repertoire was profiled, and TCRdb retains in-frame clones only, with some absent. The repertoire holds around 230,000 clones, over 80% seen once, with around 25% in the top ten. The specimen sequenced was peripheral blood. These receptors were taken from a man between 35 and 55 years old with acute or convalescent COVID-19.

In regard to this clone: This specimen includes other DNA sequences encoding the same CDR3. This chain links TRBV7-9 with TRBJ2-5; 11 nucleotides align to TRBD2. CDR3 size: 14 residues. Per the germline V gene, CDR1 is SEHNR and CDR2 is FQNEAQ (reference sequence). J gave up 3 bases and V 3 bases, and 0 bases lay outside the gene matches. CDR3 protein: CASSLGLAEETQYF. As DNA, the CDR3 is TGTGCCAGCAGCTTGGGACTAGCGGAAGAGACCCAGTACTTC.

This clone was recorded once. The chain recombines TRBV11-1 with TRBJ2-5, with D tentatively TRBD2 (6 bases). The CDR3 covers 15 residues. Between the trimmed V and J ends, which lost 1 base and 4 bases, there was a span of 13 bases. The germline CDR1 and CDR2 sequences are SGHAT and FQDESV (reference sequence). The CDR3 region is CASSLGMGGGETQYF. Here the CDR3 DNA reads TGTGCCAGCAGCTTAGGAATGGGGGGAGGAGAGACCCAGTACTTC. The full variable domain, rest sourced from reference TRBV11-1 and TRBJ2-5, is EAEVAQSPRYKITEKSQAVAFWCDPISGHATLYWYRQILGQGPELLVQFQDESVVDDSQLPKDRFSAERLKGVDSTLKIQPAELGDSAMYLCASSLGMGGGETQYFGPGTRLLVL.

This sequence joins TRBV7-2 and TRBJ2-2; weak D call: TRBD1 (6 bases). The germline V and J ends were trimmed by 4 bases and 0 bases, with 12 bases remaining between them. CDR3 length: 16 amino acids. CDR1 is SGHTA and CDR2 is FQGNSA in the germline V gene. DNA for the CDR3: TGTGCCAGCAGCTGGGGGCATCCGGCGAACACCGGGGAGCTGTTTTTT. It encodes CASSWGHPANTGELFF.

J is TRBJ1-5 and V is TRBV19; TRBD1 matches 7 bases. The germline CDR1 and CDR2 sequences are LNHDA and SQIVND (reference sequence). Trimming cost V 6 bases and J 4 bases; bases outside gene matches: 15. CDR3 length: 17 amino acids. CDR3 loop: CASRGSDRSFRNQPQHF. CDR3 DNA: TGTGCCAGTAGGGGATCGGACAGGTCATTCCGAAATCAGCCCCAGCATTTT.

J is TRBJ2-6 and V is TRBV5-1; TRBD1 is a possible D gene (7 bases). The CDR3 is 17 residues long. CDR1 is SGHRS, CDR2 YFSETQ, per germline. The V gene lost 3 bases and the J gene lost 0 bases, with 13 bases spanning the gap. CDR3 bases: TGCGCCAGCAGCTCCCAGGGGGGATCCTCTGGGGCCAACGTCCTGACTTTC. Its protein is CASSSQGGSSGANVLTF.

This chain connects TRBV2 to TRBJ1-5; D is perhaps TRBD1 (6 bases). Germline V gene sequence: CDR1 SNHLY, CDR2 FYNNEI. The length of the CDR3 is 14 residues. The germline V and J ends were trimmed by 7 bases and 3 bases, with 13 bases remaining between them. The CDR3 sequence: CASTGRGTNQPQHF. The CDR3 coding sequence is TGTGCCAGCACCGGCAGGGGCACCAATCAGCCCCAGCATTTT.

The V and J genes are TRBV4-2 and TRBJ2-5; a weak D match, TRBD2 (6 bases). The V end lost 4 bases, the J end lost 4 bases, and 16 bases lay between the germline ends. This CDR3 has 15 amino acids. Germline values: CDR1 LGHNA, CDR2 YNFKEQ. Written as DNA, the CDR3 is TGTGCCAGCAGCCCAACGGACGGGGGTAGAGAGACCCAGTACTTC. The encoded protein is CASSPTDGGRETQYF.

DNA for the CDR3: TGTGCCAGCATGCGACGGGTTAACACTGAAGCTTTCTTT. It specifies CASMRRVNTEAFF. The rearrangement uses TRBV2 and TRBJ1-1; D unclear. V lost 7 bases and J lost 2, with 11 bases in between. Germline V gives CDR1 SNHLY, CDR2 FYNNEI. CDR3 length: 13 residues.

CDR3 sequence: CASRRGDYSNQPQHF. CDR3 nucleotide sequence: TGTGCCAGCAGGAGGGGGGACTATAGCAATCAGCCCCAGCATTTT. The chain combines TRBV2 with TRBJ1-5, with D possibly being TRBD1 (6 bases). The CDR3 extends over 15 amino acids. Germline-derived CDR1 and CDR2 are SNHLY and FYNNEI. V lost 6 bases and J 0 bases, leaving 12 bases between the germline ends.

The rearrangement joins TRBV6-6 to TRBJ1-2; no clear D gene. Germline CDR1 is MNHNY and CDR2 is SVGAGI (reference sequence). The CDR3 is 13 amino acids. Trimming cost V 5 bases and J 3 bases, with 10 bases left between them. The CDR3 is CASSDYGDYGYTF. In nucleotides, the CDR3 is TGTGCCAGCAGTGACTACGGGGACTATGGCTACACCTTC.

J is TRBJ2-1 and V is TRBV5-6, with 11 bases that match TRBD2. The germline V gene has CDR1 SGHDT and CDR2 YYEEEE. J lost 6 bases, V lost 0 bases, and 2 bases had no gene match. CDR3 length equals 15 residues. This CDR3 is CASSLELAGVNEQFF. The DNA for the CDR3 is TGTGCCAGCAGCTTGGAACTAGCGGGGGTCAATGAGCAGTTCTTC.